This T cell receptor (beta chain) came from a study of response to subunit inactivated influenza vaccine. TCRdb called the RT-PCR reads again in MiXCR, with one record for every CDR3 protein. The profile shows hundreds of thousands of distinct CDR3 sequences, less than 30% of them singletons. As to this clonotype: Its antigen is unidentified.

Whole-study findings and limits: The authors proposed limited new T cell recruitment per seasonal influenza vaccination.

The CDR3 loop spans 15 amino acids. The germline gives CDR1 KGHDR, CDR2 SFDVKD. Trimming removed 3 bases at V and 2 bases at J, with 7 bases between. The TCR comes from a middle-aged man who received an inactivated influenza vaccine. The chain employs TRBV24-1 and TRBJ2-6; D remains ambiguous. The specimen was CD4+ T cells sorted from PBMCs, collected around 5 days after vaccination. The CDR3 region has the DNA TGTGCCACCAGTGATCCGTCGGCTGGGGCCAACGTCCTGACTTTC. It encodes CATSDPSAGANVLTF.